The T cell receptor (beta chain) under discussion was sequenced for a study of cytomegalovirus exposure and HLA in healthy donors. The study, taken as a whole, reports: The presence/absence work took it that sequencing depth was about the same across donors. Reportedly, HLA-A and HLA-B alleles of most subjects were accurately predicted from TCR beta.

Trimming took 6 bases from V and 2 from J, leaving 14 bases between them. Germline loops: CDR1 MNHEY, CDR2 SVGAGI. This CDR3 spans 15 amino acids. This PCR relied on a set of 60 Vbeta primers and 13 Jbeta primers. TCRdb keeps only in-frame clones here, not all; method: immunoSEQ multiplex PCR. The repertoire has under 200,000 clones, roughly four fifths of them found once; the top ten carry more than 0.45%. This clone has only a few counts. What it binds is not known. Donors counted as nominally healthy when sampled, yet unrecorded immune exposures were likely. What was sequenced was PBMCs. The sequence was collected from a woman aged 50 to 60 in good health and CMV-seronegative. This chain joins TRBV6-5 and TRBJ1-3; D unresolved. CDR3 sequence (DNA): TGTGCCAGCAGCCTGCTTGCGGGCGCTGGAAACACCATATATTTT. Its translation is CASSLLAGAGNTIYF.